A selection of T cell receptor beta chains follows, all from one sample in a study of shared clonotypes between healthy human individuals. Sequenced by immunoSEQ multiplex PCR; TCRdb stores in-frame clones only, minus some. Among about 2.1 million clones, about 93% were seen once, and the ten largest hold around 1.7%. Sequencing was carried out using naive CD8+ T cells from PBMCs. The origin of the receptors is a man between 18 and 29 years old in good health. Some clones in this sample may be carry-over from other donors' samples. Both conserved end residues are trimmed from each CDR3. D genes are given only for firm matches.

>TRBJ2-7|-|TRBV7-2
ASSSRGGGPSYEQY
>TRBJ2-3|-|TRBV9
ASSGFPDTQY
>TRBJ2-5|-|TRBV7-9
ASSSALQETQY
>TRBJ1-4|-|TRBV6-6
ASSYRVWEKLF
>TRBJ1-5|-|TRBV5-1
ASSLAPAGPISPPQH
>TRBJ2-7|TRBD2|TRBV7-8
ASSLGSSGRWGAYEQY
>TRBJ2-1|-|TRBV5-1
ASSLDGTYNEQF
>TRBJ1-1|-|TRBV7-9
ASSSAGAAEAF
>TRBJ1-1|-|TRBV6-5
ASSYDRIEAF
>TRBJ1-1|-|TRBV9
ASSVGRGRGGEAF
>TRBJ1-1|-|TRBV6-6
ASLPRSLNTEAF
>TRBJ1-3|-|TRBV7-9
ASSLGGVADTIY
>TRBJ2-1|TRBD2|TRBV13
ASSLGGREPEQF
>TRBJ2-5|-|TRBV9
ASTADGAAGETQY
>TRBJ1-2|-|TRBV6-5
ASSYSTGEANYGYT
>TRBJ1-5|-|TRBV6-5
ASSQGWGNQPQH
>TRBJ2-5|-|TRBV15
ATSDLRQQETQY
>TRBJ1-1|-|TRBV7-6
ASSPAGQGRTEAF
>TRBJ2-1|TRBD1|TRBV28
ASSLGTGGAIRNEQF
>TRBJ1-1|-|TRBV5-6
ASSLGDGTEAF
>TRBJ2-3|-|TRBV27
ASSFFAAGDTQY
>TRBJ2-7|TRBD1|TRBV7-9
ASSLDRGYEQY
>TRBJ1-1|-|TRBV6-5
ASSYREGDTEAF
>TRBJ2-7|-|TRBV4-1
ASSQDSSGLLYEQY
>TRBJ2-1|-|TRBV6-5
ASSSTEYNEQF
>TRBJ2-2|TRBD2|TRBV28
ASSFGLAVNTGELF
>TRBJ2-7|-|TRBV19
ASSIGAGTTYEQY
>TRBJ1-3|-|TRBV19
ASSPSFSSGNTIY
>TRBJ1-1|-|TRBV14
ASSDRTERDTEAF
>TRBJ2-7|TRBD1|TRBV7-9
ASSFPGQGLGNEQY
>TRBJ1-1|TRBD1|TRBV7-6
ASSHNRDRNTEAF
>TRBJ2-1|-|TRBV29-1
SVREKSYNEQF
>TRBJ2-1|TRBD2|TRBV11-3
ASSTRSGDNEQF
>TRBJ2-7|-|TRBV7-6
ASSPHPGTFYEQY
>TRBJ1-2|-|TRBV6-1
ASSGFQENYGYT
>TRBJ2-7|-|TRBV5-4
ASSLMTSPYEQY
>TRBJ2-7|TRBD1|TRBV10-3
AISAGQTNLYEQY
>TRBJ2-1|-|TRBV28
ASRGNEQF
>TRBJ2-2|TRBD2|TRBV28
ASSDTSGSNTGELF
>TRBJ2-7|TRBD1|TRBV5-1
ASSLAGTGSYEQY
>TRBJ2-1|-|TRBV19
ASSLTNSYNEQF
>TRBJ2-7|TRBD2|TRBV29-1
SVVGLAGIYEQY
>TRBJ1-3|TRBD1|TRBV10-3
AISEGTGVTIY
>TRBJ2-1|-|TRBV4-1
ASSQDRGYVMGNEQF
>TRBJ2-5|-|TRBV28
ASSLPLSSQETQY
>TRBJ1-2|-|TRBV15
ATSRDQGAPVNGYT
>TRBJ1-5|TRBD1|TRBV9
ASSVGTGIPNQPQH
>TRBJ2-5|-|TRBV9
ASSVENAQETQY
>TRBJ2-2|-|TRBV7-6
ASSLARTKFSGELF
>TRBJ2-1|-|TRBV7-9
ASSPPSGTYNEQF
>TRBJ2-7|-|TRBV7-3
ASSLIGVASSYEQY
>TRBJ2-3|TRBD2|TRBV6-5
ASSYSRASGVDTQY